This T cell receptor (beta chain) was obtained from a study of CXCR3-negative and CXCR3-positive naive CD8 T cells. The study's findings and limits: Compared with CXCR3-negative naive cells, CXCR3-positive naive cells showed more hydrophobic TRB CDR3s. The study found comparably high diversity in both naive subsets and much lower diversity in memory CD8+ cells.

Notes on this clonotype: Its antigen is not known.

With UMI labels, 5' RACE was used to prepare the TRB cDNA libraries. TCRdb reprocessed the 5' RACE reads, keeping one entry per CDR3 protein, no DNA. Seen in this sample are around 160,000 distinct CDR3 sequences; the ten most common clones hold under 0.35%. Sequenced sample: naive CXCR3+ CD8+ T cells from blood. The subset here: CD45RO-CCR7+CD27+CD95- naive CD8+ T cells expressing CXCR3 (TNR3+). The clonotype was recovered from a human donor in good health. Some clones in this sample may be carry-over from other donors' samples.

CDR3 sequence reads: CASSQGATYQETQYF. The chain couples TRBV6-6 to TRBJ2-5; with no DNA, the TCRdb D assignment of TRBD1 cannot be verified. The germline V gene encodes CDR1 MNHNY and CDR2 SVGAGI (reference sequence). The CDR3 loop spans 15 amino acids.